Listed below are T cell receptor beta chains from one sample, sequenced in a study of cytotoxic CD8 clonotypes in ibrutinib-treated CLL. Profiling relied on immunoSEQ multiplex PCR, and the TCRdb table lists in-frame clones only, not all of them. The table records about 130,000 clones, roughly 80% of them present only once. The sequencing here drew on PBMCs, taken after 24 months of ibrutinib treatment. These receptors were collected from a human donor with chronic lymphocytic leukemia. The CDR3 runs from the conserved cysteine through the conserved F or W. The D gene is left open where the match is weak. Where a row states a size, it is once, few, many or the class of an expanded clone; other rows omit it.

clone size | J gene | D gene | V gene | CDR3 DNA | CDR3 protein
. | TRBJ2-7 | . | TRBV28 | TGTGCCAGCAGTCCGGGGACCGTTCTTGCCTACGAGCAGTACTTC | CASSPGTVLAYEQYF
. | TRBJ1-6 | . | TRBV5-1 | TGCGCCAGCAGCTTGGGGGCCGGGATAAATTATTCACCCCTCCACTTT | CASSLGAGINYSPLHF
. | TRBJ1-3 | . | TRBV2 | TGTGCCAGCAGCGTGGACGCTAGCTCTGGAAACACCATATATTTT | CASSVDASSGNTIYF
. | TRBJ2-2 | . | TRBV6-6 | TGTGCCAGCAGTTACTCTGGGGTCACCGGGGAGCTGTTTTTT | CASSYSGVTGELFF
. | TRBJ2-1 | . | TRBV5-4 | TGTGCCAGCAGCCGACCTAAAATACAGGGTGTTTCCTACAATGAGCAGTTCTTC | CASSRPKIQGVSYNEQFF
. | TRBJ1-1 | . | TRBV9 | TGTGCCAGCAGCGTAGCGCAGGACAGGAACACTGAAGCTTTCTTT | CASSVAQDRNTEAFF
. | TRBJ2-5 | . | TRBV7-2 | TGTGCCAGCAGCTTAGGAGGCAATGCTGAGACCCAGTACTTC | CASSLGGNAETQYF
. | TRBJ2-7 | . | TRBV19 | TGTGCCAGTAGTGGGAGACAGGAGTCCTACGAGCAGTACTTC | CASSGRQESYEQYF
. | TRBJ1-2 | . | TRBV4-3 | TGCGCCAGCAGCCAAGATCGTCAGGGGCGGAATGGCTACACCTTC | CASSQDRQGRNGYTF
. | TRBJ1-4 | . | TRBV27 | TGTGCCAGCAGTTTTAGTCCGGGACACTTTGCAACTAATGAAAAACTGTTTTTT | CASSFSPGHFATNEKLFF
once | TRBJ1-1 | . | TRBV28 | TGTGCCAGCAGTTTAGCGGTGAACACTGAAGCTTTCTTT | CASSLAVNTEAFF
. | TRBJ2-5 | . | TRBV6-5 | TGTGCCAGCACACGAGGGGAGACCCAGTACTTC | CASTRGETQYF
. | TRBJ1-3 | TRBD1 | TRBV19 | TGTGCCAGTAGCGACAGGGAACCTGGAAACACCATATATTTT | CASSDREPGNTIYF
. | TRBJ2-3 | TRBD2 | TRBV18 | TGTGCCAGCTCACCACCGTTCGGGCGGGAGGATGGCACAGATACGCAGTATTTT | CASSPPFGREDGTDTQYF
. | TRBJ2-7 | . | TRBV6-6 | TGTGCCAGCAGGGCGCGGAGGAGCTCCTACGAGCAGTACTTC | CASRARRSSYEQYF
few | TRBJ1-1 | TRBD1 | TRBV7-3 | TGTGCCAGCAGCCTTCAGGGAGGGGGCCCTGAAGCTTTCTTT | CASSLQGGGPEAFF
few | TRBJ1-2 | . | TRBV5-8 | TGTGCCAGCAGCTTGGTCGGCCTCTATGGCTACACCTTC | CASSLVGLYGYTF
. | TRBJ1-2 | . | TRBV6-1 | TGTGCCAGCAGTGAACAAGGACCCACGTACGGCTACACCTTC | CASSEQGPTYGYTF
few | TRBJ1-6 | . | TRBV7-2 | TGTGCCAGCAGCCTCAGTTGGTCACCCCTCCACTTT | CASSLSWSPLHF
. | TRBJ1-4 | . | TRBV7-8 | TGTGCCAGCAGCTTAACAGCGGCCACCGCAACTAATGAAAAACTGTTTTTT | CASSLTAATATNEKLFF
. | TRBJ2-2 | . | TRBV18 | TGTGCCAGCTCAGAATCTTGGTCGGCAGGGAGTACCACCGGGGAGCTGTTTTTT | CASSESWSAGSTTGELFF
. | TRBJ1-5 | . | TRBV30 | TGTGCCTGGAGTGGAGGCGCTCAGCCCCAGCATTTT | CAWSGGAQPQHF
. | TRBJ1-2 | . | TRBV4-1 | TGCGCCAGCAGCCAGATTATACCCCTCTATGGCTACACCTTC | CASSQIIPLYGYTF
. | TRBJ1-2 | . | TRBV30 | TGTGCCTGGAGTGTAACTGATCGGTATGGCTACACCTTC | CAWSVTDRYGYTF
once | TRBJ1-1 | . | TRBV11-2 | TGTGCCAGCAGCCTTAGGGGGGCAGGGGAGGTCGCGGCTTTCTTT | CASSLRGAGEVAAFF
. | TRBJ2-2 | TRBD2 | TRBV5-1 | TGCGCCAGCAGCTTCTCCGCCGCGGGACTAGCGGATTTTGGGGAGCTGTTTTTT | CASSFSAAGLADFGELFF
. | TRBJ2-5 | . | TRBV5-1 | TGCGCCAGCAGCTTGGGAGGGGTTCAAGAGACCCAGTACTTC | CASSLGGVQETQYF
. | TRBJ2-2 | . | TRBV6-5 | TGTGCCAGCAGTCAAACCTTGGGTGGGGAGCTGTTTTTT | CASSQTLGGELFF
. | TRBJ2-1 | TRBD1 | TRBV23-1 | TGCGCCAGCAGTTGGCGGGACAGGCGGTTCAGGTATGAGCAGTTCTTC | CASSWRDRRFRYEQFF
. | TRBJ2-3 | TRBD1 | TRBV28 | TGTGCCAGCAGTTTAGGGGACAGGGGGATGGATACGCAGTATTTT | CASSLGDRGMDTQYF
. | TRBJ2-3 | . | TRBV6-1 | TGTGCCAGCAAGGCCGGGACATTGGCAGATACGCAGTATTTT | CASKAGTLADTQYF
. | TRBJ1-1 | . | TRBV28 | TGTGCCAGCCGAGAGGGGGGGATGAACACTGAAGCTTTCTTT | CASREGGMNTEAFF
. | TRBJ1-2 | TRBD1 | TRBV28 | TGTGCCAGCAGTGTTAACAGGGGGCACTATGGCTACACCTTC | CASSVNRGHYGYTF
. | TRBJ2-2 | . | TRBV5-5 | TGTGCCAGCAGCCTCGTTCAAGGGGCCACCGGGGAGCTGTTTTTT | CASSLVQGATGELFF
once | TRBJ2-3 | . | TRBV6-5 | TGTGCCAGCAGTTACGGTGGGGGGCGCACAGATACGCAGTATTTT | CASSYGGGRTDTQYF
. | TRBJ2-3 | . | TRBV5-6 | TGTGCCAGCAGCTTTAGTGTGGGGAGCACAGATACGCAGTATTTT | CASSFSVGSTDTQYF
. | TRBJ1-6 | . | TRBV19 | TGTGCCAGTAGTATGGGTCGGAATAATTCACCCCTCCACTTT | CASSMGRNNSPLHF
. | TRBJ2-2 | . | TRBV7-6 | TGTGCCAGCAGCTCTCAGGAGCACACCGGGGAGCTGTTTTTT | CASSSQEHTGELFF
. | TRBJ2-6 | TRBD2 | TRBV29-1 | TGCAGCGTTGGGGGAGGGGACTCTGGGGCCAACGTCCTGACTTTC | CSVGGGDSGANVLTF
. | TRBJ2-7 | TRBD1 | TRBV10-3 | TGTGCCATCAGACCGGGACAGGGGAGCTACGAGCAGTACTTC | CAIRPGQGSYEQYF
once | TRBJ1-2 | . | TRBV10-2 | TGCGCCAGCAGGATGACAGGACTGGGGGGTGGCTACACCTTC | CASRMTGLGGGYTF
. | TRBJ1-3 | . | TRBV9 | TGTGCCAGCAGCGCAGAGAGAAGAGGAAACACCATATATTTT | CASSAERRGNTIYF